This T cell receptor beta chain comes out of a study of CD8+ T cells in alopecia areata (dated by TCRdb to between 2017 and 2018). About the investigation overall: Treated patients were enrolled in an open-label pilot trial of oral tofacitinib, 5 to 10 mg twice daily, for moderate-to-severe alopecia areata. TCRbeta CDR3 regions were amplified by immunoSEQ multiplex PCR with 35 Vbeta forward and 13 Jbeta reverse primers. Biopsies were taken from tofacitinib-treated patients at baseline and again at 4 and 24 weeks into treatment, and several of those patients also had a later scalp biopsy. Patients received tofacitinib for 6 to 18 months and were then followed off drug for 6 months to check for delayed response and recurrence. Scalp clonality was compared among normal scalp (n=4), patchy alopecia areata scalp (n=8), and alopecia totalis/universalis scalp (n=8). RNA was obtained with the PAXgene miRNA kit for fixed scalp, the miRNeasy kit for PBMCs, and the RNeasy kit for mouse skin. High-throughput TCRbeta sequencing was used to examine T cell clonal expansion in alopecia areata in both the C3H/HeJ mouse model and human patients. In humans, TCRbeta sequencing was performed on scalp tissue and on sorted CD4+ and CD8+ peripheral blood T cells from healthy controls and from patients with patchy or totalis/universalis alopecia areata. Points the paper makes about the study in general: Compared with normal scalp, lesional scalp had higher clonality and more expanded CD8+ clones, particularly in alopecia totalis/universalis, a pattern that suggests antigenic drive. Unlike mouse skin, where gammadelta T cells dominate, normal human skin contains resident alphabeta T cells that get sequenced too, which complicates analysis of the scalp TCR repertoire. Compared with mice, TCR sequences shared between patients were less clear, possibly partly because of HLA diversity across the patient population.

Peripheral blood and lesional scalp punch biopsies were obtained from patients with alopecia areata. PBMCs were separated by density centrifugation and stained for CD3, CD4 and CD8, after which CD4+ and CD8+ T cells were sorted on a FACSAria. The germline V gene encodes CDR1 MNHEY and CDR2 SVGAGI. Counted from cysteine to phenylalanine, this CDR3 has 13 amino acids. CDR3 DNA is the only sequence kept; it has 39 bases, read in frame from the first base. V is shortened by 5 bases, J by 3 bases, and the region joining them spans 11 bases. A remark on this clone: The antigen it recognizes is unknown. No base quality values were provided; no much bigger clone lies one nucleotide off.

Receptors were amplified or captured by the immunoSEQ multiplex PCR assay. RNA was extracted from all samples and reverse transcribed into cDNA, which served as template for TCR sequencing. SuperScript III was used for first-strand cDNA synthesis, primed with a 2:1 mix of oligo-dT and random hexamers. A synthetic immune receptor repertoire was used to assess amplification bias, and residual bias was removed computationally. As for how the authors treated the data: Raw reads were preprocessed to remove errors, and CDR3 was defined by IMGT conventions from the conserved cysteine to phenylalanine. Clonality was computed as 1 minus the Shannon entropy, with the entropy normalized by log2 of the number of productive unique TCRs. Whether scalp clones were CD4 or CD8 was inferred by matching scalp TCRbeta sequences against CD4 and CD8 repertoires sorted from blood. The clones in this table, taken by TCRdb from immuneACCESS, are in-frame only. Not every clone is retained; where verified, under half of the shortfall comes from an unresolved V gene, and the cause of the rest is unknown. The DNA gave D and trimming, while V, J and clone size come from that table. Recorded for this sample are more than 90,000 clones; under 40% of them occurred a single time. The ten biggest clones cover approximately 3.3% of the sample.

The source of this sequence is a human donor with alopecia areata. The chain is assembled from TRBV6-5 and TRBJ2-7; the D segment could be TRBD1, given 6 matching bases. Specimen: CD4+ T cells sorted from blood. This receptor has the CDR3 CASSRTAFYEQYF. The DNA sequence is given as TGTGCCAGCAGTCGGACAGCCTTCTACGAGCAGTACTTC.